The 2 T cell receptor beta chains presented below share a single source sample, sequenced in a study of human T cells and chemical hapten exposure. TCRdb independently ran MiXCR on the RACE reads; one entry per CDR3 protein. The sample records about 84,000 distinct CDR3 sequences, around 9.3% being singletons. The time point is: patch test 2, 6 weeks after DPC sensitization. Treatment specified: therapeutic diphenylcyclopropenone sensitization with weekly scalp DPC. The sequencing here drew on whole blood, taken in connection with sensitization to the hapten diphenylcyclopropenone (DPC). Source of these receptors: a woman between 45 and 65 years old with alopecia areata. Some clones in this sample may be carry-over from other donors' samples.

The rearrangement joins TRBV11-2 to TRBJ2-3; D is tentatively TRBD1 or TRBD2 (5 bases each). This CDR3 is 14 amino acids long. Per the germline V gene, CDR1 is SGHAT and CDR2 is FQNNGV. Trimming removed 0 bases at V and 3 bases at J, with 7 bases between. The DNA for the CDR3 is TGTGCCAGCAGCTTAGAAGGGACGACAGATACGCAGTATTTT. The encoded protein is CASSLEGTTDTQYF.

This clonotype was seen a few times. The gene calls are TRBV25-1 and TRBJ1-1; D gene ambiguous. Per germline, CDR1 MGHDK and CDR2 SYGVNS. This CDR3 spans 13 amino acids. V dropped 5 bases and J dropped 5 bases, with 12 bases sitting between them. This CDR3 is CASSTRLRTEAFF. Written as DNA, the CDR3 is TGTGCCAGCAGTACTCGCCTACGGACTGAAGCTTTCTTT.